This is a list of T cell receptor beta chains from one sample in a study of cytomegalovirus exposure and HLA in healthy donors. The protocol was immunoSEQ multiplex PCR, while the TCRdb copy is restricted to in-frame clones and leaves out a portion. Of about 110,000 clones listed, over 65% are singletons. Sequenced: PBMCs. The receptors here all came from a woman aged 30 to 39 in good health and CMV-seronegative. Each CDR3 is given with its conserved first and last residue. A D gene is named only where the DNA matches it firmly. Part of the rows lack a size; the others show once, few, many or a class for expanded clones.

v_gene: TRBV2
abundance: .
d_gene: TRBD1
j_gene: TRBJ1-6
CDR3aa: CASSNPTGRNSPLHF
CDR3nt: TGTGCCAGCAGCAACCCGACAGGGCGAAATTCACCCCTCCACTTT

v_gene: TRBV6-7
abundance: .
d_gene: TRBD1
j_gene: TRBJ1-3
CDR3aa: CASSSIGTGVGNTIYF
CDR3nt: TGTGCCAGCAGTTCGATCGGGACAGGGGTCGGAAACACCATATATTTT

v_gene: TRBV6-5
abundance: .
d_gene: .
j_gene: TRBJ2-3
CDR3aa: CASSKWTGVGTQYF
CDR3nt: TGTGCCAGCAGCAAATGGACTGGCGTGGGTACGCAGTATTTT

v_gene: TRBV19
abundance: .
d_gene: .
j_gene: TRBJ1-2
CDR3aa: CASSIAGDYGYTF
CDR3nt: TGTGCCAGTAGTATCGCGGGGGACTATGGCTACACCTTC

v_gene: TRBV28
abundance: .
d_gene: TRBD1
j_gene: TRBJ1-2
CDR3aa: CASSIRTGGPYGYTF
CDR3nt: TGTGCCAGCAGTATCCGGACAGGAGGGCCTTATGGCTACACCTTC

v_gene: TRBV7-9
abundance: .
d_gene: TRBD1
j_gene: TRBJ2-5
CDR3aa: CASSDRDGETQYF
CDR3nt: TGTGCCAGCAGCGACAGGGATGGGGAGACCCAGTACTTC

v_gene: TRBV6-5
abundance: .
d_gene: TRBD2
j_gene: TRBJ2-2
CDR3aa: CASSSSGGAGTGELFF
CDR3nt: TGTGCCAGCAGTTCCAGCGGGGGGGCGGGCACCGGGGAGCTGTTTTTT

v_gene: TRBV30
abundance: .
d_gene: .
j_gene: TRBJ2-2
CDR3aa: CAWYSSGELFF
CDR3nt: TGTGCCTGGTATAGTTCTGGGGAGCTGTTTTTT

v_gene: TRBV6-5
abundance: once
d_gene: .
j_gene: TRBJ2-7
CDR3aa: CASGGVSYEQYF
CDR3nt: TGTGCCAGCGGGGGCGTCTCCTACGAGCAGTACTTC

v_gene: TRBV7-8
abundance: .
d_gene: TRBD1
j_gene: TRBJ1-2
CDR3aa: CASSSLTGQDSYGYTF
CDR3nt: TGTGCCAGCAGCTCCCTTACGGGACAGGACTCCTATGGCTACACCTTC

v_gene: TRBV9
abundance: .
d_gene: .
j_gene: TRBJ2-7
CDR3aa: CASSRGDSYEQYF
CDR3nt: TGTGCCAGCAGCCGAGGCGACAGCTACGAGCAGTACTTC

v_gene: TRBV6-6
abundance: .
d_gene: .
j_gene: TRBJ1-6
CDR3aa: CASTRQFPPLHF
CDR3nt: TGTGCCAGCACCAGGCAATTCCCACCCCTCCACTTT

v_gene: TRBV5-4
abundance: .
d_gene: .
j_gene: TRBJ2-7
CDR3aa: CASSPLGPSDTGEQYF
CDR3nt: TGTGCCAGCAGCCCCTTAGGTCCATCAGATACGGGGGAGCAGTACTTC

v_gene: TRBV29-1
abundance: .
d_gene: TRBD1
j_gene: TRBJ1-4
CDR3aa: CSVRQGDEKLFF
CDR3nt: TGCAGCGTACGACAGGGGGACGAAAAACTGTTTTTT

v_gene: TRBV18
abundance: many
d_gene: TRBD2
j_gene: TRBJ2-1
CDR3aa: CASSPREGSYNEQFF
CDR3nt: TGTGCCAGCTCACCACGGGAGGGCTCCTACAATGAGCAGTTCTTC

v_gene: TRBV27
abundance: .
d_gene: TRBD1
j_gene: TRBJ1-5
CDR3aa: CASSPDRGYTQHF
CDR3nt: TGTGCCAGCAGTCCGGACAGGGGATACACCCAGCATTTT

v_gene: TRBV12-5
abundance: few
d_gene: .
j_gene: TRBJ1-3
CDR3aa: CASVILSNVGNTIYF
CDR3nt: TGTGCTAGTGTTATACTCTCGAACGTAGGAAACACCATATATTTT

v_gene: TRBV19
abundance: .
d_gene: TRBD2
j_gene: TRBJ2-5
CDR3aa: CASSPSGLAGGPRQETQYF
CDR3nt: TGTGCCAGTAGTCCATCGGGACTAGCGGGGGGGCCTAGGCAAGAGACCCAGTACTTC

v_gene: TRBV5-1
abundance: .
d_gene: .
j_gene: TRBJ2-1
CDR3aa: CASAYWGDNEQFF
CDR3nt: TGCGCCAGCGCATATTGGGGGGACAATGAGCAGTTCTTC

v_gene: TRBV4-2
abundance: .
d_gene: .
j_gene: TRBJ1-5
CDR3aa: CASSLYRDLSGNQPQHF
CDR3nt: TGTGCCAGCAGCCTATACAGGGATCTCAGCGGCAATCAGCCCCAGCATTTT

v_gene: TRBV12-5
abundance: .
d_gene: TRBD2
j_gene: TRBJ2-3
CDR3aa: CASSGGGAGTDTQYF
CDR3nt: TGTGCTAGTAGTGGCGGGGGGGCCGGCACAGATACGCAGTATTTT

v_gene: TRBV5-4
abundance: once
d_gene: .
j_gene: TRBJ1-1
CDR3aa: CASSWGGTEAFF
CDR3nt: TGTGCCAGCAGCTGGGGGGGCACTGAAGCTTTCTTT

v_gene: TRBV30
abundance: .
d_gene: .
j_gene: TRBJ1-1
CDR3aa: CAWTSGRANTEAFF
CDR3nt: TGTGCCTGGACCAGCGGTAGGGCGAACACTGAAGCTTTCTTT

v_gene: TRBV6-1
abundance: .
d_gene: .
j_gene: TRBJ2-7
CDR3aa: CASSELPGKPSYEQYF
CDR3nt: TGTGCCAGCAGTGAACTCCCGGGGAAACCTTCCTACGAGCAGTACTTC

v_gene: TRBV15
abundance: few
d_gene: .
j_gene: TRBJ2-7
CDR3aa: CATSSSAAGGNEQYF
CDR3nt: TGTGCCACCAGCAGCTCCGCGGCAGGGGGGAACGAGCAGTACTTC

v_gene: TRBV6-1
abundance: .
d_gene: .
j_gene: TRBJ2-3
CDR3aa: CASSEGGRGTDTQYF
CDR3nt: TGTGCCAGCAGTGAAGGGGGCCGGGGCACAGATACGCAGTATTTT

v_gene: TRBV28
abundance: .
d_gene: .
j_gene: TRBJ1-1
CDR3aa: CAGGITGLNTEAFF
CDR3nt: TGTGCCGGCGGCATTACAGGGTTGAACACTGAAGCTTTCTTT

v_gene: TRBV25-1
abundance: few
d_gene: TRBD2
j_gene: TRBJ2-2
CDR3aa: CASSIAGTSTGELFF
CDR3nt: TGTGCCAGCAGCATAGCGGGGACGAGCACCGGGGAGCTGTTTTTT

v_gene: TRBV6-1
abundance: .
d_gene: TRBD2
j_gene: TRBJ2-2
CDR3aa: CASSSGAYTGELFF
CDR3nt: TGTGCCAGCAGTAGCGGGGCCTACACCGGGGAGCTGTTTTTT

v_gene: TRBV27
abundance: .
d_gene: TRBD2
j_gene: TRBJ2-7
CDR3aa: CASSWGGGEQYF
CDR3nt: TGTGCCAGCAGTTGGGGGGGAGGCGAGCAGTACTTC

v_gene: TRBV10-3
abundance: .
d_gene: TRBD1
j_gene: TRBJ2-7
CDR3aa: CAISELQGAHEQYF
CDR3nt: TGTGCCATCAGTGAGTTACAGGGGGCACACGAGCAGTACTTC

v_gene: TRBV5-1
abundance: .
d_gene: TRBD1
j_gene: TRBJ1-2
CDR3aa: CASRNPQRGLGYTF
CDR3nt: TGCGCCAGCAGAAACCCCCAGAGGGGGCTTGGCTACACCTTC

v_gene: TRBV30
abundance: .
d_gene: TRBD1
j_gene: TRBJ1-2
CDR3aa: CAWSLGQVLHSNYGYTF
CDR3nt: TGTGCCTGGAGTCTAGGACAGGTCCTCCATTCCAACTATGGCTACACCTTC

v_gene: TRBV6-9
abundance: .
d_gene: .
j_gene: TRBJ1-4
CDR3aa: CASSYPYPIRDRSNNEKLFF
CDR3nt: TGTGCCAGCAGTTATCCCTACCCTATTCGAGACAGGAGTAATAATGAAAAACTGTTTTTT

v_gene: TRBV9
abundance: .
d_gene: .
j_gene: TRBJ2-1
CDR3aa: CASSVGGGAAYNEQFF
CDR3nt: TGTGCCAGCAGCGTCGGTGGGGGGGCCGCCTACAATGAGCAGTTCTTC

v_gene: TRBV5-1
abundance: .
d_gene: TRBD1
j_gene: TRBJ2-5
CDR3aa: CASSRDRVGETQYF
CDR3nt: TGCGCCAGCAGCCGGGACAGGGTTGGAGAGACCCAGTACTTC

v_gene: TRBV4-3
abundance: .
d_gene: TRBD2
j_gene: TRBJ2-2
CDR3aa: CASSQDGAGGPTGELFF
CDR3nt: TGCGCCAGCAGCCAAGATGGGGCGGGGGGCCCCACCGGGGAGCTGTTTTTT

v_gene: TRBV5-4
abundance: .
d_gene: .
j_gene: TRBJ1-4
CDR3aa: CASSLDQHPGEKLFF
CDR3nt: TGTGCCAGCAGCTTGGACCAACACCCGGGTGAAAAACTGTTTTTT